Below, 14 T cell receptor beta chains from the same sample are listed, as sequenced in a study of blood T cell repertoires in COVID-19. This table comes from immunoSEQ multiplex PCR, and its TCRdb copy is limited to in-frame clones, with some not included. The sample consists of 250,000 to 350,000 clones, approximately 82% of them appearing once. Sequenced material: peripheral blood. All receptors derive from a woman between 45 and 60 years old with acute or convalescent COVID-19.

This clone appeared a few times. The chain carries TRBV7-7 and TRBJ2-2; TRBD1 is a possible D gene (5 bases). V was pared by 5 bases and J by 1 base, with 5 bases between. Per germline, CDR1 SSHAT and CDR2 FNYEAQ (reference sequence). CDR3 length equals 13 residues. The CDR3 spells CASSQGNTGELFF. The CDR3 DNA follows: TGTGCCAGCAGCCAGGGGAACACCGGGGAGCTGTTTTTT.

This chain uses TRBV27 with TRBJ2-3, with 8 bases matching TRBD2. Germline-derived CDR1 and CDR2 are MNHEY and SMNVEV (reference sequence). This CDR3 is 16 amino acids long. The trim removed 5 bases at V and 5 bases at J, leaving 12 bases unmatched. The CDR3 reads CASSPGLAQERDTQYF. For the CDR3, the DNA is TGTGCCAGCAGTCCCGGACTAGCCCAGGAGAGAGATACGCAGTATTTT.

The chain recombines TRBV2 with TRBJ2-7; TRBD2 agrees at 7 bases. Germline loops: CDR1 SNHLY, CDR2 FYNNEI. The CDR3 has 13 amino acids. Losses at the gene ends were 6 bases for V and 6 bases for J; bases not matched to a gene: 8. The CDR3 DNA reads TGTGCCAGCAGCAATGCGGGAGTGTTCGAGCAGTACTTC. This translates into CASSNAGVFEQYF.

The genes are TRBV3-1 (or the pseudogene TRBV3-2) and TRBJ1-4; 8 positions match TRBD1. CDR1 is LGHDT and CDR2 is YNNKEL in the germline V gene (reference sequence). With V trimmed by 5 bases and J by 8 bases, 7 bases remained unmatched. The length of the CDR3 is 14 residues. Written as DNA, the CDR3 is TGTGCCAGCAGCTCTGGACAGGGCACGGAAAAACTGTTTTTT. This codes for CASSSGQGTEKLFF.

J is TRBJ1-2 and V is TRBV5-5, with TRBD1 as a possible D gene (5 bases). Between the trimmed V and J ends, which lost 4 bases and 0 bases, there was a span of 10 bases. The CDR3 length is 14 residues. Germline V gives CDR1 SGHKS, CDR2 YYEKEE (reference sequence). In nucleotides, the CDR3 is TGTGCCAGCAGCCCGGACACCACTAACTATGGCTACACCTTC. It is translated as CASSPDTTNYGYTF.

V and J are TRBV6-1 and TRBJ1-1, with 8 bases that match TRBD1. CDR1 is MNHNS, CDR2 SASEGT, per germline. The trim removed 3 bases at V and 2 bases at J, leaving 8 bases unmatched. The CDR3 spans 16 residues. CDR3 residues: CASSDPGTGLNTEAFF. CDR3 bases: TGTGCCAGCAGTGATCCTGGGACAGGCCTAAACACTGAAGCTTTCTTT.

The rearrangement uses TRBV2 and TRBJ1-2, with 10 bases fitting TRBD1. J gave up 6 bases and V 5 bases, and 12 bases lay outside the gene matches. CDR3 size: 16 residues. Per germline, CDR1 SNHLY and CDR2 FYNNEI. CDR3 sequence reads: CASSRDRGSIGDGYTF. For the CDR3, the DNA is TGTGCCAGCAGTCGGGACAGGGGCTCCATAGGCGATGGCTACACCTTC.

Regarding this clone: At the DNA level, this CDR3 is encoded by other sequences in the same sample as well. The rearrangement joins TRBV5-1 to TRBJ2-1; the D is unclear. Trimming removed 0 bases at V and 2 bases at J, with 6 bases between. Per germline, CDR1 SGHRS and CDR2 YFSETQ. This CDR3 is built from 14 residues. CDR3 sequence: CASSLGQTYNEQFF. The CDR3, as DNA: TGCGCCAGCAGCTTGGGGCAGACCTACAATGAGCAGTTCTTC.

The chain recombines TRBV5-6 with TRBJ2-7; 8 nucleotides agree with TRBD2. Germline assignment: CDR1 SGHDT and CDR2 YYEEEE. Germline trimming cut 0 bases from V and 12 bases from J; bases unmatched to any gene: 14. The CDR3 has 15 amino acids. The CDR3 DNA is TGTGCCAGCAGCTTGGAGCGGCGGGGGGACCTCCACCGGTACTTC. It is translated as CASSLERRGDLHRYF.

The V gene is TRBV28, the J gene TRBJ1-6; TRBD1 is a possible D gene (6 bases). The CDR3 has 12 amino acids. CDR1 is MDHEN, CDR2 SYDVKM, per germline. Trimming took 2 bases from V and 10 from J, leaving 6 bases between them. The CDR3 region has the DNA TGTGCCAGCAGTTTAGGGGGCTCACCCCTCCACTTT. Its protein product is CASSLGGSPLHF.

The chain has TRBV5-1 and TRBJ2-4; TRBD1 might be the D (5 bases). The germline gives CDR1 SGHRS, CDR2 YFSETQ. V was clipped by 4 bases and J by 1 base, with 9 bases between them. CDR3 size: 14 residues. CDR3 nucleotides: TGCGCCAGCAGCCCAGACAGCGCCAAAAACATTCAGTACTTC. Its translation is CASSPDSAKNIQYF.

The J gene is TRBJ2-7, the V gene TRBV5-1, with TRBD2 matching 15 bases. This CDR3 is built from 15 residues. In germline, CDR1 is SGHRS, CDR2 YFSETQ. The ends lost 4 bases at V and 6 bases at J; junction bases unmatched: 5. CDR3 bases: TGCGCCAGCAGCGTGTCGGGACTAGCGGGAGGCGAGCAGTACTTC. Protein product: CASSVSGLAGGEQYF.

The chain combines TRBV27 with TRBJ2-7; maybe TRBD1 (5 bases). V gave up 5 bases and J gave up 2 bases, with 10 bases separating them. From germline, CDR1 is MNHEY and CDR2 SMNVEV (reference sequence). CDR3 length: 13 residues. CDR3 region: CASSHRPTYEQYF. In DNA form, the CDR3 reads TGTGCCAGCAGTCACAGGCCCACCTACGAGCAGTACTTC.

This clone has only one observation. V and J are TRBV3-1 (or the pseudogene TRBV3-2) and TRBJ1-2; D unresolved. The CDR3 sequence is 12 residues long. The germline CDR1 and CDR2 sequences are LGHDT and YNNKEL (reference sequence). The germline V and J ends were trimmed by 4 bases and 4 bases, with 7 bases remaining between them. The CDR3, as DNA: TGTGCCAGCAGCCGTGCCGGCTATGGCTACACCTTC. It yields the protein CASSRAGYGYTF.